This TCR beta chain was recorded in a study of metastatic and nonmetastatic thyroid tumors. Background on the study: Thyroid patients, malignant and benign, had repertoires compared across blood and tumor or nodule tissue.

This clone was seen many times. What it recognizes is unknown. Original processing notes: Clinicopathological groups supplied CDR3 differences that were used to build a distant-metastasis classifier for papillary thyroid cancer. Using MiXCR, TCRdb re-called clones from the PCR reads. The V and J calls and clone size are TCRdb's, not the authors'. The repertoire holds roughly 15,000 clones, with about 26% as singletons. Study-level results: Versus benign nodules, malignant thyroid tumors reportedly had significantly higher TCR beta diversity, in blood and tumor.

This CDR3 comprises 11 residues. Trimming left V 5 bases short and J 1 base short, with 5 bases between. CDR1 is DFQATT and CDR2 is SNEGSKA in the germline V gene (reference sequence). Nobody among the patients had been given any treatment before thyroid surgery. This TCR derives from a female donor with papillary thyroid cancer or a benign thyroid nodule (not recorded which). Some clones in this sample may be carry-over from other donors' samples. V gene TRBV20-1 combines with J gene TRBJ1-1; D might be TRBD1 (5 bases). Sequencing was done on a sample of tumor tissue. The CDR3 DNA sequence: TGCAGTGCTGGACAGAACACTGAAGCTTTCTTT. Its protein product is CSAGQNTEAFF.